This T cell receptor beta chain appears in the sequencing data of a study of T cell changes during pregnancy in multiple sclerosis (dated by TCRdb to between 2018 and 2021). Describing the broader study: Changes in the T cell repertoire over the course of pregnancy were examined in this study in women with multiple sclerosis.

Libraries were built with the immunoSEQ multiplex PCR assay. What TCRdb holds here is the immuneACCESS table cut down to in-frame rearrangements. Part of the clones is not present; checked against another copy, under half of the missing clones reflect an unresolved V gene, and the others are unexplained. The sample table holds about 39,000 clones, of which about nine tenths were seen once. The ten top clones hold roughly 0.37% of the sample. A word on this clone: It lacks a known antigen. Within one base of it there is no much larger clone, and no base qualities were kept.

The material was CD4+ T cells from peripheral blood mononuclear cells, obtained in the third trimester of pregnancy. The receptor comes from a female donor in good health, enrolled as a control in a pregnancy study.

CDR3 reads: CASSLSVLSNRGSGANVLTF. The DNA reads as follows: TGTGCCAGCAGTTTAAGTGTGTTGAGTAATCGGGGTTCTGGGGCCAACGTCCTGACTTTC. The chain is encoded by TRBV28 joined to TRBJ2-6; TRBD2 might be the D gene, on 5 matching bases. V is pared back by 2 bases and J by 1 base, with 21 bases lying between the germline termini. Including cysteine and phenylalanine, the CDR3 has 20 amino acids. The DNA shown is the 60-base CDR3, in frame from base 1. Looking up the germline V gene yields CDR1 MDHEN and CDR2 SYDVKM.